Shown below are 6 T cell receptor beta chains from a single sample sequenced in a study of T-cell reconstitution after alpha-beta-depleted transplantation in children. The authors prepared the TCRbeta library with unique molecular identifiers. TCRdb re-derived calls from the PCR reads in MiXCR, one entry per CDR3 protein. Here the sample spans a few hundred thousand distinct CDR3 sequences, 15% to 20% being singletons. The material was PBMCs from the stem cell graft donor, obtained from the stem cell graft. The receptors here all came from a human donor who donated a stem cell graft to a child with acute lymphoblastic leukemia.

In its sample, this clonotype was seen once. The chain has TRBV5-1 and TRBJ2-7, with D perhaps matching TRBD1 (6 bases). The V end was cut by 0 bases, the J end by 0 bases, with 10 bases between. The CDR3 sequence is 15 residues long. The germline gives CDR1 SGHRS, CDR2 YFSETQ. The CDR3 nucleotides are TGCGCCAGCAGCTTGGCCAGGGGTGGCTCCTACGAGCAGTACTTC. Residues: CASSLARGGSYEQYF.

This sequence joins TRBV7-9 and TRBJ1-1, with 7 nucleotides matching TRBD1. The germline V gene encodes CDR1 SEHNR and CDR2 FQNEAQ (reference sequence). This CDR3 contains 15 residues. The V segment lost 7 bases and the J segment 5 bases; nucleotides outside the gene matches: 13. As DNA, the CDR3 is TGTGCCAGCAACAACGGGGAGGGGGCCAGGACTGAAGCTTTCTTT. Translation: CASNNGEGARTEAFF.

A few counts support this clonotype. The chain carries TRBV27 and TRBJ2-5; no firm D call. Trimming took off 2 bases at V and 5 bases at J, with 9 bases between the two ends. This CDR3 region has 13 residues. In germline, CDR1 is MNHEY, CDR2 SMNVEV (reference sequence). The CDR3 is CASSLRSAETQYF. Written as DNA, the CDR3 is TGTGCCAGCAGTTTAAGGTCTGCGGAGACCCAGTACTTC.

V is TRBV5-1 and J is TRBJ2-1, with D perhaps TRBD1 (6 bases). The CDR3 has 17 residues. From germline, CDR1 is SGHRS and CDR2 YFSETQ. The V end was cut by 3 bases, the J end by 3 bases, with 19 bases between. The CDR3 here is CASSSRPPDSLYNEQFF. Written as DNA, the CDR3 is TGCGCCAGCAGCTCACGGCCCCCGGACAGTCTCTACAATGAGCAGTTCTTC.

This rearrangement joins TRBV18 to TRBJ2-3; D not resolved. Germline V gene lookup returns CDR1 KGHSH and CDR2 LQKENI. This CDR3 contains 14 residues. Trimming took 1 base from V and 2 from J, leaving 7 bases between them. The CDR3 DNA reads TGTGCCAGCTCACCACAGGGTACCACAGATACGCAGTATTTT. Translating it yields CASSPQGTTDTQYF.

The chain combines TRBV5-1 with TRBJ1-5; D not resolved. V gave up 5 bases and J gave up 8 bases, with 26 bases separating them. Germline CDR1 and CDR2: SGHRS and YFSETQ. This CDR3 is built from 17 residues. CDR3 DNA: TGCGCCAGCAGACCCGAGCCGGGCAGGACCTTGGAGGAGCCCCAGCATTTT. This codes for CASRPEPGRTLEEPQHF.